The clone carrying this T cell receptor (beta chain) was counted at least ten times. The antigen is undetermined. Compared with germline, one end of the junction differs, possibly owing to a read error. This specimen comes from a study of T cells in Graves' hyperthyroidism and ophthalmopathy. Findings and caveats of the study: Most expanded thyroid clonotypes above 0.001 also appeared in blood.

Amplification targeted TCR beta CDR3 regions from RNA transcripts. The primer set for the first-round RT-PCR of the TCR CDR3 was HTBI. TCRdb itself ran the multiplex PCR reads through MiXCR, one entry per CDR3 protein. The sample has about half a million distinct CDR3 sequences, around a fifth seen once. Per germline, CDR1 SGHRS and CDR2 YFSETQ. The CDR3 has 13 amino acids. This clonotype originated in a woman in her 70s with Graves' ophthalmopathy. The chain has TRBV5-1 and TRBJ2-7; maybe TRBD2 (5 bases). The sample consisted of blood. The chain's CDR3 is CASSWTGSYEQYF. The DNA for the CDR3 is TGTGCCAGCAGTTGGACGGGGTCCTACGAGCAGTACTTC.